What follows are 3 T cell receptor beta chains derived from one specimen sequenced in a study of OX40 agonist ivuxolimab in advanced cancers. This table comes from immunoSEQ multiplex PCR, and its TCRdb copy is limited to in-frame clones, with some not included. This table holds tens of thousands of clones, approximately 90% found once. Sequencing used CD4+ or CD8+ T cells sorted from blood, obtained in a trial of the OX40 agonist ivuxolimab. The receptor source for this set is an adult with an advanced solid tumor such as melanoma, head and neck, liver or kidney cancer.

The rearrangement links TRBV6-5 to TRBJ2-4, with TRBD1 matching over 9 bases. CDR1 and CDR2 from the germline V gene are MNHEY and SVGAGI. The CDR3 is made up of 13 amino acids. The trim removed 8 bases at V and 6 bases at J, leaving 5 bases unmatched. For the CDR3, the DNA is TGTGCCAGCGGCCCGGGACAGGGAAACATTCAGTACTTC. Translated: CASGPGQGNIQYF.

The chain has TRBV5-6 and TRBJ2-1; D may match TRBD1 or TRBD2 (5 bases each). The CDR3 covers 15 residues. Germline assignment: CDR1 SGHDT and CDR2 YYEEEE. V lost 1 base, J lost 5 bases, and 13 bases lay in between. In DNA form, the CDR3 reads TGTGCCAGCAGCTTGTGGGGGATATCAGACAATGAGCAGTTCTTC. The encoded protein is CASSLWGISDNEQFF.

This chain uses TRBV6-5 with TRBJ2-7; D is unresolved. With 5 bases removed from V and 6 bases from J, the gap between germline ends came to 8 bases. The CDR3 has 11 residues. CDR1 MNHEY and CDR2 SVGAGI come from the germline V gene. The CDR3 loop reads CASSENIEQYF. Here the CDR3 DNA reads TGTGCCAGCAGTGAGAACATCGAGCAGTACTTC.